This TCR beta chain was obtained from a study of blood T cell repertoires in COVID-19. Germline V gene sequence: CDR1 LNHDA, CDR2 SQIVND (reference sequence). V dropped 5 bases and J dropped 2; count of bases not matched to a gene: 15. The length of the CDR3 is 17 residues. Participants were placed into cohorts based on the clinical history they reported. Authors' methods: Reference gene primers were amplified, and this amplification served to estimate nucleated cell counts. Profiled with immunoSEQ multiplex PCR; TCRdb holds only in-frame clones, not every one. That table furnishes V, J and clone size, whereas the DNA furnished D and trimming. The table includes some 200,000 clones, about 87% detected once.

This TCR was recovered from a man aged 18 to 29 with acute COVID-19. Sample: PBMCs or T cells enriched from blood (not recorded which). The chain is built from TRBV19 and TRBJ2-7, with 7 bases lining up with TRBD2. The CDR3 DNA reads as TGTGCCAGTAGTGACTCCCTTTCGGGAGGACGCCCCTACGAGCAGTACTTC. It codes for CASSDSLSGGRPYEQYF. Drawing the rest from reference TRBV19 and TRBJ2-7, the complete variable domain is DGGITQSPKYLFRKEGQNVTLSCEQNLNHDAMYWYRQDPGQGLRLIYYSQIVNDFQKGDIAEGYSVSREKKESFPLTVTSAQKNPTAFYLCASSDSLSGGRPYEQYFGPGTRLTVT.